This note documents a single TCR beta chain sequence. Its antigen is still unknown. Per-base quality was not reported, and no clone a single base away is much larger than it. Other DNA sequences in the sample encode the same CDR3. The immunoSEQ Assay, a bias-controlled multiplex PCR, was used to amplify TCRbeta CDR3 regions from genomic DNA. As for the original processing: The number of nucleated cells in each sample was estimated by amplification of reference gene primers within the assay. To quantify the absolute abundance of each unique TCRbeta CDR3 rearrangement, sequence reads were collapsed and filtered. For each sample, productive Simpson clonality was calculated as the square root of Simpson's diversity index across productive rearrangements. The source is immuneACCESS, and TCRdb retained only in-frame sequences with V and J called. Part of the clones is not carried over; for the studies checked, unresolved V genes explain less than half of this, and the remainder is unexplained. V and J calls and clone size are as listed in that table; D and trimming were resolved from the DNA. The sample table records 210,000 or so clones; about 85% of these occur just once. The biggest ten clones account for around 20% of the sample.

Each collaborating institution followed its own protocols to collect whole blood in K2EDTA tubes. For TCRbeta analysis, collaborator samples were shipped as frozen whole blood, as isolated PBMCs, or as DNA extracted from either sample type. Relative to germline, V is 4 bases shorter and J is 0 bases shorter, with 7 bases between their ends. CDR1 and CDR2 were assigned from the germline V gene (reference sequence) as SGHNT and YYREEE. The CDR3, cysteine through phenylalanine, is 13 amino acids long. Only the CDR3 part of the read is kept: 39 bases, read in frame from the first base. This specimen comes from a study of blood T cell repertoires in COVID-19 (dated by TCRdb to the early 2020s). Notes on the research overall: Samples covering the acute and convalescent phases of COVID-19 were provided by collaborators in the United States, Italy and Spain. The material from the prospective study consisted of cDNA or gDNA derived from T cells, B-cell-depleted T cells, or PBMCs. Subjects who had been exposed to COVID-19, were actively infected with it, or had recovered from it provided the deeply sampled blood TCRbeta repertoires that made up the dataset. A freely available public database, intended as a resource for researchers studying the immune response to SARS-CoV-2, is where the repertoires were released. Samples were obtained from the ongoing ImmuneRACE study (first 160 participants) and from 1,254 subjects provided by 6 global collaborators. Nearly every sample came with metadata listing a de-identified subject ID, COVID-19 status, age in years and sex. Where HLA class I and class II types were available, the types were taken from metadata supplied by the sample provider, not from assay-based typing.

On the study overall, not on this receptor specifically: How much clinical and demographic metadata was included differed by source and by participant, and the metadata was provided uncurated.

Sequencing input: peripheral blood. The TCR originated in a human donor in a cohort sampled during active COVID-19. The rearranged segments are TRBV5-4 and TRBJ1-2; the D gene is perhaps TRBD1, from 6 matching bases. The encoded CDR3 is CASSRTANYGYTF. The nucleotides read TGTGCCAGCAGCCGGACAGCTAACTATGGCTACACCTTC.